The present T cell receptor beta chain was sequenced within a study of T cell repertoires in cytomegalovirus infection. Whole-study context: Signatures in public TCR beta sequences pointed to both CMV infection and matching HLA type.

The table lists this clonotype with many counts. TCRdb analysed the reads with MiXCR anew, one entry per CDR3 protein. This sample has just under 300,000 distinct CDR3 sequences, with 9.6% found just once. The CDR3 consists of 15 residues. V lost 3 bases and J 6 bases, leaving 12 bases between the germline ends. This sequence joins TRBV12-3 or TRBV12-4 and TRBJ1-6; D is undetermined. The sample consisted of PBMCs. This TCR derives from a human donor in good health (CMV status not recorded). Some clones in this sample may be carry-over from other donors' samples. The CDR3 protein is CASSFRRPLNSPLHF. DNA for the CDR3: TGTGCCAGCAGTTTCAGAAGGCCGCTTAATTCACCCCTCCACTTT.